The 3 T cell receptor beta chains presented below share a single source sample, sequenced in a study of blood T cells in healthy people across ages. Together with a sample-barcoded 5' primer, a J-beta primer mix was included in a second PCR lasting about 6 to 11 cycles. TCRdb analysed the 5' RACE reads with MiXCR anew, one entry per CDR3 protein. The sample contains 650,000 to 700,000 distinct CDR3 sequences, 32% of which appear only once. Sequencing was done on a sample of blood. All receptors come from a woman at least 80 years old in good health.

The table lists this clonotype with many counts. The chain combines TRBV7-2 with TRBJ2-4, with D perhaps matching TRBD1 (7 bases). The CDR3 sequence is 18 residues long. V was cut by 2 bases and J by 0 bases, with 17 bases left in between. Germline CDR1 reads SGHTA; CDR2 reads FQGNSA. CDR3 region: CASSLRGDRLIAKNIQYF. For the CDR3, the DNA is TGTGCCAGCAGCTTAAGGGGGGACAGACTAATAGCCAAAAACATTCAGTACTTC.

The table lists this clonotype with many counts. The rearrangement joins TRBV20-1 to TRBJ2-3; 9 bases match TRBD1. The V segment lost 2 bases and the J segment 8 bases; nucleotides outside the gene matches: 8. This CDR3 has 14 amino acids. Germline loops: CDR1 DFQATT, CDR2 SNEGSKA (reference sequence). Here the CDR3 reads CSARSGTGQSTQYF. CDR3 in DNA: TGCAGTGCTAGAAGTGGGACAGGGCAAAGTACGCAGTATTTT.

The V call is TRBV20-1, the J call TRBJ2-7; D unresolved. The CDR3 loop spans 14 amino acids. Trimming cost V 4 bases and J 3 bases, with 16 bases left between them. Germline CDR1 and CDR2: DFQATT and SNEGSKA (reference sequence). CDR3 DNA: TGCAGTGCTAAGGAACCGGGCGGAGTCTACGAGCAGTACTTC. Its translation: CSAKEPGGVYEQYF.